This T cell receptor (beta chain) stems from a study of cytomegalovirus exposure and HLA in healthy donors. PCR was performed using 60 Vbeta and 13 Jbeta primers. TCRdb keeps only in-frame clones here, not all; method: immunoSEQ multiplex PCR. Among 130,000 to 150,000 clones listed, about 80% were seen once. General study results and limits: A previous analysis found most TCR beta V segments productive roughly 87% or roughly 30% of the time.

Remarks on this clone: The antigen remains undetermined.

Sequencing was performed on PBMCs. The TCR originated in a man in his late teens or twenties in good health and CMV-seronegative.

The CDR3 DNA reads TGTGCCAGCAGCCCTCGGACTAGTACAGATACGCAGTATTTT. It specifies CASSPRTSTDTQYF. This chain connects TRBV11-2 to TRBJ2-3, with 7 bases lining up with TRBD2. CDR1 and CDR2 (germline): SGHAT, FQNNGV. There are 14 residues in the CDR3. Unmatched junction bases numbered 5, after V lost 5 bases and J lost 3 bases.